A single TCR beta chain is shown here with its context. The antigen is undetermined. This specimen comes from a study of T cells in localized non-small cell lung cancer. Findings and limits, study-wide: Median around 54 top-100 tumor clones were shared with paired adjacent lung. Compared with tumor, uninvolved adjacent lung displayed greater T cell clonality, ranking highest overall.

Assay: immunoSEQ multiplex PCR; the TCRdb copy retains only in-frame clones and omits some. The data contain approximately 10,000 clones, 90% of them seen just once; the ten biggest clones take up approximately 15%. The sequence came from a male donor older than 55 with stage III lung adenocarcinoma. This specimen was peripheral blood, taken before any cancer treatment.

The CDR3 DNA reads TGTGCCATCACCGGGACATCTAACACCGGGGAGCTGTTTTTT. It yields the protein CAITGTSNTGELFF. This chain connects TRBV7-9 to TRBJ2-2; TRBD1 is a possible D gene (6 bases). The length of the CDR3 is 14 residues. Trimming removed 10 bases from V and 2 bases from J, with 14 bases in between. Germline CDR1 SEHNR, CDR2 FQNEAQ (reference sequence).